The 24 T cell receptor beta chains listed next were all sequenced from one sample in a study of blood T cell repertoires in COVID-19. TCRdb's copy holds only in-frame clones and misses some; the assay was immunoSEQ multiplex PCR. The sample shows under 250,000 clones, 80% to 90% of them seen only once. Sequenced: PBMCs or T cells enriched from blood (not recorded which). These receptors were taken from a woman under 30 in a cohort exposed to, infected with or recovered from COVID-19 (not recorded which).

The J gene is TRBJ1-5, the V gene TRBV12-3 or TRBV12-4; TRBD1 agrees at 9 bases. J was trimmed by 6 bases and V by 10 bases; bases with no gene match: 7. This CDR3 is built from 13 residues. This CDR3 reads CATTGGMGQPQHF. CDR3 in DNA: TGTGCCACTACAGGGGGCATGGGTCAGCCCCAGCATTTT.

V and J are TRBV20-1 and TRBJ1-5, with a weak D call TRBD1 (6 bases). Trimming stripped 3 bases from V and 2 bases from J, with 11 bases between. The CDR3 extends over 14 amino acids. Germline CDR1 is DFQATT and CDR2 is SNEGSKA (reference sequence). The CDR3 loop reads CSASKTGRNQPQHF. CDR3 DNA sequence: TGCAGTGCTAGTAAGACAGGCCGCAATCAGCCCCAGCATTTT.

The chain combines TRBV28 with TRBJ2-7, with a possible D match to TRBD1 (5 bases). The germline V gene has CDR1 MDHEN and CDR2 SYDVKM. V was clipped by 5 bases and J by 3 bases, with 8 bases between them. CDR3 length: 12 amino acids. CDR3 residues: CASSPRDYEQYF. The CDR3 DNA sequence: TGTGCCAGCAGTCCCAGGGACTACGAGCAGTACTTC.

The chain combines TRBV11-2 with TRBJ2-1; 9 bases fit TRBD2. V was pared by 0 bases and J by 7 bases, with 4 bases of the junction left unmatched. CDR1 is SGHAT, CDR2 FQNNGV, per germline. The CDR3 extends over 15 amino acids. The CDR3 DNA follows: TGTGCCAGCAGCTTAGAGCGGGGGGGCGTGAATGAGCAGTTCTTC. Translating gives CASSLERGGVNEQFF. The whole variable domain, remainder taken from reference TRBV11-2 and TRBJ2-1, is EAGVAQSPRYKIIEKRQSVAFWCNPISGHATLYWYQQILGQGPKLLIQFQNNGVVDDSQLPKDRFSAERLKGVDSTLKIQPAKLEDSAVYLCASSLERGGVNEQFFGPGTRLTVL.

The rearrangement joins TRBV15 to TRBJ2-7, with D perhaps matching TRBD1 (6 bases). V was pared by 2 bases and J by 5 bases, with 13 bases between. Germline lookup yields CDR1 LNHNV and CDR2 YYDKDF (reference sequence). The CDR3 extends over 14 amino acids. For the CDR3, the DNA is TGTGCCACCAGCAGACACGGACAGAACAACGAGCAGTACTTC. Its protein is CATSRHGQNNEQYF.

Of note for this clone: The sample carries other DNA sequences with the same CDR3. The chain's CDR3 is CATSAYNEQFF. The DNA for the CDR3 is TGTGCCACCAGTGCATACAATGAGCAGTTCTTC. The chain uses TRBV24-1 and TRBJ2-1; D gene ambiguous. V dropped 5 bases and J dropped 4 bases, with 2 bases sitting between them. This CDR3 spans 11 amino acids. The germline V gene has CDR1 KGHDR and CDR2 SFDVKD.

This clone was observed a handful of times. The chain has TRBV28 and TRBJ2-3; D unresolved. CDR3 length: 12 amino acids. Trimming cost V 4 bases and J 2 bases, with 4 bases left between them. Germline V gives CDR1 MDHEN, CDR2 SYDVKM. CDR3 bases: TGTGCCAGCAGTTCAAACACAGATACGCAGTATTTT. This sequence encodes CASSSNTDTQYF.

The chain employs TRBV5-1 and TRBJ2-7; D gene unclear. V lost 5 bases and J 4 bases, leaving 10 bases between the germline ends. The CDR3 has 12 residues. Germline loops: CDR1 SGHRS, CDR2 YFSETQ. CDR3 in DNA: TGCGCCAGCAGTCAAGACAATTACGAGCAGTACTTC. It codes for CASSQDNYEQYF.

This chain joins TRBV5-4 and TRBJ2-7; D is ambiguous. This CDR3 is 13 amino acids long. The germline V gene encodes CDR1 SGHNT and CDR2 YYREEE (reference sequence). Trimming pared 0 bases from V and 7 bases from J, leaving 11 bases between. The CDR3 here is CASSLDRSFEQYF. For the CDR3, the DNA is TGTGCCAGCAGCTTGGACAGATCCTTTGAGCAGTACTTC.

J is TRBJ2-4 and V is TRBV15; the match to TRBD1 covers 12 bases. CDR1 and CDR2 (germline): LNHNV, YYDKDF (reference sequence). V shed 4 bases, J shed 5 bases, and the junction held 6 bases outside the gene matches. The CDR3 has 16 residues. The CDR3 DNA is TGTGCCACCAGCATCAGGGGACAGGGGGCTGAAAACATTCAGTACTTC. Its protein product is CATSIRGQGAENIQYF. The entire variable domain, with the rest obtained from reference TRBV15 and TRBJ2-4, is as follows: DAMVIQNPRYQVTQFGKPVTLSCSQTLNHNVMYWYQQKSSQAPKLLFHYYDKDFNNEADTPDNFQSRRPNTSFCFLDIRSPGLGDTAMYLCATSIRGQGAENIQYFGAGTRLSVL.

This clone showed up just a few times. The V and J genes are TRBV6-1 and TRBJ1-5; tentatively, D is TRBD1 (6 bases). The CDR3 consists of 18 residues. Per the germline V gene, CDR1 is MNHNS and CDR2 is SASEGT. Trimming stripped 3 bases from V and 0 bases from J, with 18 bases between. The CDR3 sequence is CASSDPSRGRNSNQPQHF. In DNA, the CDR3 is TGTGCCAGCAGTGATCCCTCCAGGGGAAGGAATAGCAATCAGCCCCAGCATTTT.

This rearrangement joins TRBV27 to TRBJ1-1; 7 bases map to TRBD1. The CDR3 covers 14 residues. Germline V CDR1 and CDR2: MNHEY, SMNVEV (reference sequence). Trimming cost V 6 bases and J 2 bases; bases outside gene matches: 6. The CDR3 bases are TGTGCCAGCAGGTTGGGGACAGCAAACACTGAAGCTTTCTTT. Encoded protein: CASRLGTANTEAFF.

This chain links TRBV11-3 with TRBJ2-7; 11 bases map to TRBD2. With 4 bases clipped from V and 3 bases from J, the junction kept 8 bases outside the gene matches. CDR3 length equals 16 residues. Germline assignment: CDR1 SGHNT and CDR2 YENEEA. CDR3 amino acids: CASSSPLAGGVYEQYF. As DNA, the CDR3 is TGTGCCAGCAGCTCCCCTCTAGCGGGAGGAGTCTACGAGCAGTACTTC.

The chain has TRBV2 and TRBJ2-7; D perhaps matches TRBD1 (6 bases). Germline V gives CDR1 SNHLY, CDR2 FYNNEI. This CDR3 is built from 15 residues. V was shortened by 1 base and J by 3 bases, with 13 bases between the two germline ends. The CDR3 sequence is CASSEDATGYYEQYF. In nucleotides, the CDR3 is TGTGCCAGCAGTGAAGATGCGACAGGATACTACGAGCAGTACTTC.

The V and J genes are TRBV5-1 and TRBJ2-1, with D unclear. Germline V gene sequence: CDR1 SGHRS, CDR2 YFSETQ. The CDR3 loop spans 17 amino acids. V lost 0 bases and J 0 bases, leaving 13 bases between the germline ends. CDR3 DNA sequence: TGCGCCAGCAGCTTGGACGGTAGCCATAGCTCCTACAATGAGCAGTTCTTC. Its translation: CASSLDGSHSSYNEQFF.

This sequence joins TRBV5-1 and TRBJ1-2; D is unresolved. The V gene's germline CDR1 is SGHRS and CDR2 YFSETQ. V gave up 1 base and J gave up 0 bases, with 7 bases separating them. The length of the CDR3 is 14 residues. CDR3 coding DNA: TGCGCCAGCAGCTTGTCTGCGGCTAACTATGGCTACACCTTC. It codes for CASSLSAANYGYTF.

The chain combines TRBV27 with TRBJ2-1; 10 bases align to TRBD1. Germline CDR1 and CDR2: MNHEY and SMNVEV (reference sequence). The V segment lost 6 bases and the J segment 6 bases; nucleotides outside the gene matches: 8. The CDR3 has 15 residues. CDR3 sequence (DNA): TGTGCCAGCAGGATCGGGACAGGGGTCCCCAATGAGCAGTTCTTC. Translated: CASRIGTGVPNEQFF.

The chain has TRBV11-2 and TRBJ2-3; D is perhaps TRBD2 (5 bases). Germline V gene data show CDR1 as SGHAT and CDR2 as FQNNGV. The length of the CDR3 is 15 residues. Trimming pared 5 bases from V and 2 bases from J, leaving 14 bases between. The CDR3, as DNA: TGTGCCAGCAGCCAAAGCGGAACATACACAGATACGCAGTATTTT. Translated: CASSQSGTYTDTQYF.

This chain links TRBV28 with TRBJ2-3, with D maybe TRBD2 (6 bases). Between the trimmed V and J ends, which lost 8 bases and 3 bases, there was a span of 6 bases. This CDR3 is 11 amino acids long. From germline, CDR1 is MDHEN and CDR2 SYDVKM. The CDR3 sequence: CASRGTDTQYF. The CDR3 DNA reads TGTGCCAGCCGGGGGACAGATACGCAGTATTTT.

This chain joins TRBV2 and TRBJ1-1; D is ambiguous. Germline assignment: CDR1 SNHLY and CDR2 FYNNEI. There are 12 residues in the CDR3. V lost 6 bases and J lost 3, with 8 bases in between. For the CDR3, the DNA is TGTGCCAGCAGGGCGGAAGACACTGAAGCTTTCTTT. Its translation is CASRAEDTEAFF.

Worth noting for this clone: A read error may produce the germline difference seen at one junction end. V gene TRBV25-1 combines with J gene TRBJ1-2; the match to TRBD1 covers 7 bases. Germline V gene lookup returns CDR1 MGHDK and CDR2 SYGVNS. CDR3 length equals 13 residues. As DNA, the CDR3 is TGTGCAAGCACAGGGGCCCTCCCGTGGGGCTACACCTTC. Amino acids: CASTGALPWGYTF.

This clone occurred many times. The chain couples TRBV25-1 to TRBJ2-2, with a weak D call TRBD2 (5 bases). There are 15 residues in the CDR3. The V gene's germline CDR1 is MGHDK and CDR2 SYGVNS. V lost 3 bases to trimming and J lost 4 bases, with 12 bases between them. CDR3 nucleotide sequence: TGTGCCAGCAGTGATCCTGGACTGAGCACCGGGGAGCTGTTTTTT. This gives the protein CASSDPGLSTGELFF.

This clone was detected once. This chain's CDR3 is CASSLWGLAGGYTDTQYF. The CDR3 nucleotides read TGTGCCAGCAGTTTATGGGGACTAGCGGGGGGGTACACAGATACGCAGTATTTT. J is TRBJ2-3 and V is TRBV27; TRBD2 matches 16 bases. The CDR3 extends over 18 amino acids. V gave up 1 base and J gave up 2 bases; unmatched junction bases: 3. Germline-derived CDR1 and CDR2 are MNHEY and SMNVEV (reference sequence).

V and J are TRBV2 and TRBJ2-3, with D possibly TRBD2 on 6 matching bases. The CDR3 spans 17 residues. Trimming shortened V by 6 bases and J by 5 bases, and 24 bases separated the two germline ends. The V gene's germline CDR1 is SNHLY and CDR2 FYNNEI. Here the CDR3 reads CASRIDTGLVSQDTQYF. In DNA, the CDR3 is TGTGCCAGCAGGATTGATACGGGACTCGTCTCTCAAGATACGCAGTATTTT.